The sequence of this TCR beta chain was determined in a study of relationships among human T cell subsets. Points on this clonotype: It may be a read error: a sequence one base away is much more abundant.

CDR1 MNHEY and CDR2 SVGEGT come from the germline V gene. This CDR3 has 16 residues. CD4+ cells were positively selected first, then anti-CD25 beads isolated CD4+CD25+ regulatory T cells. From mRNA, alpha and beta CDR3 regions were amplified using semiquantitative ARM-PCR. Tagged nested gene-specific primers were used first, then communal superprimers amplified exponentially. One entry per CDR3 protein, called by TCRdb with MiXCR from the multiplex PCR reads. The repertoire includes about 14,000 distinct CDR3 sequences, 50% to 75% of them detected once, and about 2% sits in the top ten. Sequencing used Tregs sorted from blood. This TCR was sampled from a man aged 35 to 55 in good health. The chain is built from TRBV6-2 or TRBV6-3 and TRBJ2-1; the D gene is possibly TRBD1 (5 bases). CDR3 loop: CASSSPRDSRPDEQLF. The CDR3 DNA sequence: TGTGCCAGCAGTTCTCCCAGGGATTCCCGGCCGGATGAGCAGCTCTTC.